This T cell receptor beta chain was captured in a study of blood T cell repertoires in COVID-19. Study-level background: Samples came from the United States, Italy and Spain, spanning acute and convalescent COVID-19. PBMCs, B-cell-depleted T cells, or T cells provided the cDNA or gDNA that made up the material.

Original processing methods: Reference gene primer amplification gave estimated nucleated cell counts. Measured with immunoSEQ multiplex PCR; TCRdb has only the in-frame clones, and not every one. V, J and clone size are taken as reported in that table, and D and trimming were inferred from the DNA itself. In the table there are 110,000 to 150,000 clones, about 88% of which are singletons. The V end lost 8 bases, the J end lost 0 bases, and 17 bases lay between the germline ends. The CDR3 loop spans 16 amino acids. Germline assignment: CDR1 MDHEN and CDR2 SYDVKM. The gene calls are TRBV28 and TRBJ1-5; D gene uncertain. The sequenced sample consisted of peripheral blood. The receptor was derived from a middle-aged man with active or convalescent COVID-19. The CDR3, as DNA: TGTGCCAGCCGCCGAGGATCATACTTTAGCAATCAGCCCCAGCATTTT. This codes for CASRRGSYFSNQPQHF.